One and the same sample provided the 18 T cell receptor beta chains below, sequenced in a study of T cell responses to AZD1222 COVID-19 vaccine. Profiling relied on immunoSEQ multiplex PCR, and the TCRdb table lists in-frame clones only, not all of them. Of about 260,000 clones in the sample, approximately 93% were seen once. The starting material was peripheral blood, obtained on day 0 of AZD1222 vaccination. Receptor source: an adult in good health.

The CDR3: CASSPRGRKYEQYF. The CDR3 DNA is TGTGCCAGCAGTCCAAGGGGGAGAAAGTACGAGCAGTACTTC. The chain recombines TRBV27 with TRBJ2-7, with a weak D call TRBD1 (6 bases). Germline V gene sequence: CDR1 MNHEY, CDR2 SMNVEV (reference sequence). The CDR3 loop spans 14 amino acids. Trimming removed 5 bases at V and 4 bases at J, with 15 bases between.

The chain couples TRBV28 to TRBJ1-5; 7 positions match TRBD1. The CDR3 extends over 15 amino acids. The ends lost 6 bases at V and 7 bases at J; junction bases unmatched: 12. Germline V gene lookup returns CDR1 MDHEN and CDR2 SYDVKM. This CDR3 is CASRSQGTQFQPQHF. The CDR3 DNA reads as TGTGCCAGCAGGTCACAGGGGACGCAGTTCCAGCCCCAGCATTTT.

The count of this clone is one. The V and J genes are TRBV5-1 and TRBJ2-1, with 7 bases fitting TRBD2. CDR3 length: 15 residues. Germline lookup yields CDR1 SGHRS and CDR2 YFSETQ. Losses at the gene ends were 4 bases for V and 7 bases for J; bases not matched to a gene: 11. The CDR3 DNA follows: TGCGCCAGCAGCCATGGACGCGGGAGTAAAAATGAGCAGTTCTTC. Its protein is CASSHGRGSKNEQFF.

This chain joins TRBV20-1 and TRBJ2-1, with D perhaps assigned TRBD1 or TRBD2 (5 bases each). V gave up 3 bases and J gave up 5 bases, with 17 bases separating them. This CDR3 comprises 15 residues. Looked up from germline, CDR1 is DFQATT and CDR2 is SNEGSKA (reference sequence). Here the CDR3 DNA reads TGCAGTGCTAGTAGGGGAGTGACAGTTGACAATGAGCAGTTCTTC. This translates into CSASRGVTVDNEQFF.

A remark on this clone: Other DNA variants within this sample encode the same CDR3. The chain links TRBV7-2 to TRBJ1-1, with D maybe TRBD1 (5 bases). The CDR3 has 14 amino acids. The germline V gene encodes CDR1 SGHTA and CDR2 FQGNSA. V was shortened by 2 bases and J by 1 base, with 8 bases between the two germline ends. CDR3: CASSLLGGNTEAFF. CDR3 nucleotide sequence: TGTGCCAGCAGCTTACTTGGGGGGAACACTGAAGCTTTCTTT.

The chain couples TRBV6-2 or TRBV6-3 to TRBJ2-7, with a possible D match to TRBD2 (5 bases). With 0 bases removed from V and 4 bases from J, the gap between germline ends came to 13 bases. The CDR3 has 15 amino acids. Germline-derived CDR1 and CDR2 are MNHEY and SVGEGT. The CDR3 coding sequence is TGTGCCAGCAGTTACTCGAGAGGGCAGTTTTACGAGCAGTACTTC. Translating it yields CASSYSRGQFYEQYF.

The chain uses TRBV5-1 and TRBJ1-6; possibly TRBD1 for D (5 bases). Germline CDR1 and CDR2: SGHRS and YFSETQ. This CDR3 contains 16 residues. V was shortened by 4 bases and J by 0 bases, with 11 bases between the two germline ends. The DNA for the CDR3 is TGCGCCAGCAGCACAGGACGGAGCTCCTATAATTCACCCCTCCACTTT. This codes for CASSTGRSSYNSPLHF.

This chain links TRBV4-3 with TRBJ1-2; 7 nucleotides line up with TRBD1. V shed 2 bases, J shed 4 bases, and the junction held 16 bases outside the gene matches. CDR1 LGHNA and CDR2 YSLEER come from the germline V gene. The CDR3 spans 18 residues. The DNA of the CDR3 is TGCGCCAGCAGCCAAATCCACCTCGACAGGGATGTAGGCTATGGCTACACCTTC. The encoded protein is CASSQIHLDRDVGYGYTF.

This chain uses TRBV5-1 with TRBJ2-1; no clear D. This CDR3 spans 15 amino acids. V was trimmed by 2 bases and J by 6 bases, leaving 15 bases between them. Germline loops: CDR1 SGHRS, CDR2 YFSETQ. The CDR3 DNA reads TGCGCCAGCAGCTTCCAAGGTCTTGGGATCAATGAGCAGTTCTTC. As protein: CASSFQGLGINEQFF.

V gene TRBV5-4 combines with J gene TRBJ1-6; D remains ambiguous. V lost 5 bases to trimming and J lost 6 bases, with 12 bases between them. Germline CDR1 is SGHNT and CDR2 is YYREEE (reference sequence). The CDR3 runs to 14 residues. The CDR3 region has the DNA TGTGCCAGCAGACGGTTGGGAGGTAATTCACCCCTCCACTTT. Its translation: CASRRLGGNSPLHF.

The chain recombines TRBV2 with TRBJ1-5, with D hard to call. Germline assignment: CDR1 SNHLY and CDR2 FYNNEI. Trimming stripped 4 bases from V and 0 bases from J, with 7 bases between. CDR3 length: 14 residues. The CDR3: CASSGRYSNQPQHF. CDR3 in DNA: TGTGCCAGCAGTGGCAGGTATAGCAATCAGCCCCAGCATTTT.

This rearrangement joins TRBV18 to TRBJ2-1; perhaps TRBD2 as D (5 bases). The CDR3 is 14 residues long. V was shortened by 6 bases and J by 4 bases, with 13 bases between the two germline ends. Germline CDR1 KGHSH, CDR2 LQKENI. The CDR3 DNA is TGTGCCAGCTCTCTCAGCGGAAAGTACAATGAGCAGTTCTTC. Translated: CASSLSGKYNEQFF.

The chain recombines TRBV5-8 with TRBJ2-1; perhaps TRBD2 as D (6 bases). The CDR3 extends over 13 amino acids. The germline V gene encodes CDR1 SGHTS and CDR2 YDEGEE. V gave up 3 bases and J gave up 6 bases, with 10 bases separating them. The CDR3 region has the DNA TGTGCCAGCAGCTGGGACTCTCCCAATGAGCAGTTCTTC. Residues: CASSWDSPNEQFF. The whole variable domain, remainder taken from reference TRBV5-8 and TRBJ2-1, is EAGVTQSPTHLIKTRGQQATLRCSPISGHTSVYWYQQALGLGLQFLLWYDEGEERNRGNFPPRFSGRQFPNYSSELNVNALELEDSALYLCASSWDSPNEQFFGPGTRLTVL.

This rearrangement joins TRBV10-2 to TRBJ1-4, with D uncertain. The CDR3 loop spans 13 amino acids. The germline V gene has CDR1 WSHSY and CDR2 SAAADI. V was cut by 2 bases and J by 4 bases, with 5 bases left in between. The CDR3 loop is CASSEVYNEKLFF. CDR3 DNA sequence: TGCGCCAGCAGTGAGGTATATAATGAAAAACTGTTTTTT.

CDR3 protein: CASSYSVGGLTDTQYF. CDR3 nucleotide sequence: TGTGCCAGCAGTTACTCGGTCGGGGGACTCACAGATACGCAGTATTTT. The rearrangement joins TRBV6-6 to TRBJ2-3, with a weak D call TRBD2 (6 bases). Trimming removed 0 bases at V and 2 bases at J, with 12 bases between. Germline lookup yields CDR1 MNHNY and CDR2 SVGAGI (reference sequence). The CDR3 covers 16 residues.

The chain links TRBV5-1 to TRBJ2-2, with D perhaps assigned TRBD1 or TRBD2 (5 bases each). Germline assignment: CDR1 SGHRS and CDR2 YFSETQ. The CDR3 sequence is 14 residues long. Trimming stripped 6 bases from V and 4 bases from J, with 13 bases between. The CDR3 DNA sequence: TGCGCCAGCACTTACGGGACGGCCACCGGGGAGCTGTTTTTT. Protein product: CASTYGTATGELFF.

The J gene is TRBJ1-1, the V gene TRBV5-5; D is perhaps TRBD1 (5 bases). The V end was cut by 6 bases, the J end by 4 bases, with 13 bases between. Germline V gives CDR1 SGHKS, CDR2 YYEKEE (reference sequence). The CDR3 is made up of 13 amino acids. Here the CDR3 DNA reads TGTGCCAGCACCGCCCCTGGGGGCACTGAAGCTTTCTTT. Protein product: CASTAPGGTEAFF.

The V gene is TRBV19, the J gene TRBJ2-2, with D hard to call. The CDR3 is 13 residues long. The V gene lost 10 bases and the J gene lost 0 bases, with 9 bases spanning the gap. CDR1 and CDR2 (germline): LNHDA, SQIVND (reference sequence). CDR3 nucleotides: TGTGCCACCCTTACAGCGAACACCGGGGAGCTGTTTTTT. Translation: CATLTANTGELFF.